This T cell receptor (beta chain) was sequenced during a study of long-term antiretroviral therapy in people with HIV. As regards this clone: Its target is not known.

Study results and caveats: CDR3 lengths in HIV samples spanned a narrower range than controls.

Samples were assayed with immunoSEQ v3.0 at survey level. Generated by immunoSEQ multiplex PCR, the TCRdb table keeps only in-frame clones and is missing some. The sample carries 20,000 to 30,000 clones, around 88% recorded once. This CDR3 spans 15 amino acids. Per germline, CDR1 MGHRA and CDR2 YSYEKL. V lost 0 bases and J 5 bases, leaving 13 bases between the germline ends. The receptor was derived from a man aged 18 to 29 with HIV. This specimen was unsorted PBMCs, taken 3 years after starting antiretroviral therapy. V is TRBV4-1 and J is TRBJ1-1; D unresolved. CDR3 sequence reads: CASSQDLGVLTEAFF. For the CDR3, the DNA is TGCGCCAGCAGCCAAGATCTTGGGGTTCTAACTGAAGCTTTCTTT.